This is a list of T cell receptor beta chains from one sample in a study of graft-versus-host responses after intestinal transplantation. Some clones are missing from TCRdb's copy, which holds only in-frame ones; the method was immunoSEQ multiplex PCR. Of under 150,000 clones listed, 90% are singletons. The antigens these receptors bind are not known. The source material was unstimulated CD4+ T cells sorted from spleen or lymph node cells, sampled before intestinal transplant. The receptors stem from a human donor who received an intestinal transplant. Both conserved end residues are part of each CDR3. A D gene is named only where the DNA matches it firmly. For some rows the clone size is stated as once, few or many, or as a class when expanded; others skip it.

CDR3 protein	CDR3 DNA	D gene	clone size	V gene	J gene
CASSGLGRTGELFF	TGTGCCAGTAGTGGCCTGGGGCGGACCGGGGAGCTGTTTTTT	NA	NA	TRBV19	TRBJ2-2
CASSSFGQASF	TGTGCCAGCAGTAGTTTCGGACAGGCCTCCTTC	TRBD1	NA	TRBV6-1	TRBJ2-4
CAWSVRRGVGNTIYF	TGTGCCTGGAGTGTACGCAGGGGAGTTGGAAACACCATATATTTT	NA	few	TRBV30	TRBJ1-3
CARSVESYEQYF	TGTGCCAGAAGCGTGGAGAGTTACGAGCAGTACTTC	NA	NA	TRBV5-3	TRBJ2-7
CASSSYGRQGKETQYF	TGTGCCAGCAGCTCCTACGGTCGACAGGGGAAAGAGACCCAGTACTTC	TRBD1	NA	TRBV11-2	TRBJ2-5
CASTNRQGNYEQYF	TGTGCCAGCACTAACCGACAGGGCAACTACGAGCAGTACTTC	TRBD1	NA	TRBV6-5	TRBJ2-7
CASSRIQGALYEQYF	TGCGCCAGCAGCCGAATCCAGGGGGCTTTATACGAGCAGTACTTC	TRBD1	NA	TRBV5-1	TRBJ2-7
CASSPHRQGAVRGYTF	TGTGCCAGCAGTCCCCACCGACAGGGGGCGGTGAGGGGCTACACCTTC	TRBD1	NA	TRBV27	TRBJ1-2
CASSLAPGQGNTGELFF	TGCGCCAGCAGCTTGGCACCCGGACAGGGGAACACCGGGGAGCTGTTTTTT	TRBD1	NA	TRBV5-1	TRBJ2-2
CASSPPGLAPYEQYF	TGTGCCAGCAGCCCCCCGGGACTGGCCCCATACGAGCAGTACTTC	NA	NA	TRBV28	TRBJ2-7
CASSPGGDANYGYTF	TGTGCCAGCAGCCCCGGGGGGGATGCTAACTATGGCTACACCTTC	NA	NA	TRBV11-3	TRBJ1-2
CASSYTRGSSEKLFF	TGTGCCAGCAGTTACACCCGTGGCAGTTCTGAAAAACTGTTTTTT	NA	NA	TRBV6-6	TRBJ1-4
CASSRWTGPLHF	TGCGCCAGCAGCCGTTGGACAGGGCCCCTCCACTTT	TRBD1	NA	TRBV5-1	TRBJ1-6
CASRSTGNTEAFF	TGTGCCAGCAGGTCCACGGGGAACACTGAAGCTTTCTTT	NA	NA	TRBV7-2	TRBJ1-1
CASSVSADTRYEQYF	TGTGCCAGCAGCGTATCCGCGGACACTCGCTACGAGCAGTACTTC	NA	NA	TRBV9	TRBJ2-7
CASSYYAGDGELFF	TGTGCCAGCAGTTACTACGCCGGGGACGGGGAGCTGTTTTTT	NA	NA	TRBV6-5	TRBJ2-2
CASSLNGLAGGSTQYF	TGTGCCAGCAGCTTAAATGGTTTAGCGGGAGGTTCTACGCAGTATTTT	TRBD2	NA	TRBV7-9	TRBJ2-3
CASSLAPRVRYQPQHF	TGTGCCAGCAGCTTAGCGCCCAGGGTCAGGTATCAGCCCCAGCATTTT	NA	NA	TRBV7-8	TRBJ1-5
CASSLDDRGGYTF	TGCGCCAGCAGCTTGGATGACAGGGGCGGCTACACCTTC	TRBD1	NA	TRBV5-1	TRBJ1-2
CASRRTDYSNQPQHF	TGTGCCAGTAGGCGGACAGATTATAGCAATCAGCCCCAGCATTTT	NA	NA	TRBV19	TRBJ1-5
CASSVDRGTLNEKLFF	TGTGCCAGCAGCGTAGACCGGGGGACCCTTAATGAAAAACTGTTTTTT	NA	NA	TRBV9	TRBJ1-4
CASTTQGNGAFF	TGTGCCAGTACTACCCAGGGGAATGGCGCTTTCTTT	NA	NA	TRBV19	TRBJ1-1
CASSEQGIINEQFF	TGTGCCAGCAGTGAGCAGGGAATCATCAATGAGCAGTTCTTC	NA	NA	TRBV25-1	TRBJ2-1
CASSLDRGIAGNTIYF	TGTGCCAGCAGCTTGGATAGGGGGATTGCTGGAAACACCATATATTTT	NA	NA	TRBV5-8	TRBJ1-3
CASNHRGGADTQYF	TGTGCCAGCAACCATCGTGGGGGGGCAGATACGCAGTATTTT	TRBD2	NA	TRBV13	TRBJ2-3
CASSLVSRRLALGDTQYF	TGTGCCAGCAGCTTGGTCTCGAGGCGGCTCGCCTTAGGAGATACGCAGTATTTT	NA	NA	TRBV5-6	TRBJ2-3
CASSIALAGDTQYF	TGTGCCAGTAGTATAGCCCTAGCGGGAGATACGCAGTATTTT	TRBD2	NA	TRBV19	TRBJ2-3
CASSKTPRSSGSPLHF	TGTGCCAGCAGCAAGACGCCTCGGAGTAGCGGTTCACCCCTCCACTTT	NA	NA	TRBV7-9	TRBJ1-6
CASSLWGGASYNEQFF	TGTGCCAGCAGCTTGTGGGGCGGAGCCTCCTACAATGAGCAGTTCTTC	NA	once	TRBV7-2	TRBJ2-1
CASSSYASRPQHF	TGTGCCAGCAGTTCTTATGCCTCGCGGCCCCAGCATTTT	NA	NA	TRBV6-1	TRBJ1-5
CASSPAPGWDGYTF	TGTGCCAGCTCACCAGCACCGGGGTGGGATGGCTACACCTTC	NA	NA	TRBV18	TRBJ1-2
CASSPTARVVAFF	TGTGCCAGCAGCCCCACCGCTCGAGTGGTAGCTTTCTTT	NA	NA	TRBV11-2	TRBJ1-1
CASSVRQGNTGELFF	TGTGCCAGCAGCGTCAGACAGGGAAACACCGGGGAGCTGTTTTTT	TRBD1	NA	TRBV9	TRBJ2-2
CASSLISGGENIQYF	TGCGCCAGCAGCTTGATTAGCGGGGGGGAAAACATTCAGTACTTC	TRBD2	NA	TRBV5-1	TRBJ2-4
CASSLTDRDHEQYF	TGTGCCAGCAGCTTGACGGACAGGGACCACGAGCAGTACTTC	TRBD1	NA	TRBV7-6	TRBJ2-7
CASNRQVSSYEQYF	TGTGCCAGTAATCGACAGGTGAGCTCCTACGAGCAGTACTTC	NA	NA	TRBV19	TRBJ2-7
CASSPLGTGTQETQYF	TGTGCCAGCTCACCACTTGGGACAGGTACTCAAGAGACCCAGTACTTC	TRBD1	NA	TRBV18	TRBJ2-5
CASSSTGNDGYTF	TGTGCCAGCAGCTCGACAGGGAATGATGGCTACACCTTC	TRBD1	NA	TRBV7-9	TRBJ1-2
CASSLAPRGGYTF	TGCGCCAGCAGCTTAGCGCCCAGGGGTGGCTACACCTTC	NA	NA	TRBV5-1	TRBJ1-2
CASSIRISGLSYEQYF	TGTGCCAGTAGTATTCGGATTAGCGGTCTGAGCTACGAGCAGTACTTC	NA	NA	TRBV19	TRBJ2-7
CASSEEGKRFGYTF	TGTGCCAGCAGTGAAGAGGGGAAGAGGTTCGGCTACACCTTC	NA	NA	TRBV2	TRBJ1-2
CASSLAGGPIYEQYF	TGCGCCAGCAGCTTAGCGGGGGGCCCCATTTACGAGCAGTACTTC	TRBD2	NA	TRBV5-1	TRBJ2-7
CASSWGGAGETYEQYF	TGCGCCAGCAGCTGGGGGGGGGCAGGAGAGACCTACGAGCAGTACTTC	NA	NA	TRBV5-1	TRBJ2-7
CASSLRGAELFF	TGTGCCAGCAGCTTACGGGGGGCAGAGCTGTTTTTT	NA	NA	TRBV7-2	TRBJ2-2
CSVGSDTEAFF	TGCAGCGTTGGGAGTGACACTGAAGCTTTCTTT	NA	NA	TRBV29-1	TRBJ1-1
CASHLQGQPQHF	TGTGCCAGTCACTTACAGGGGCAGCCCCAGCATTTT	TRBD1	NA	TRBV28	TRBJ1-5
CASSYSRGRGYGYTF	TGTGCCAGCAGTTACTCCAGGGGGCGCGGGTATGGCTACACCTTC	TRBD1	NA	TRBV6-6	TRBJ1-2
CATSREARTSPYEQYF	TGTGCCACCAGCAGAGAGGCGAGGACATCTCCCTACGAGCAGTACTTC	NA	NA	TRBV15	TRBJ2-7
CASSESGVKETQYF	TGTGCCAGCAGTGAATCAGGGGTGAAGGAGACCCAGTACTTC	NA	NA	TRBV2	TRBJ2-5